These T cell receptor beta chains were read from a single sample in a study of T cell responses to AZD1222 COVID-19 vaccine. Some clones are missing from TCRdb's copy, which holds only in-frame ones; the method was immunoSEQ multiplex PCR. The sample carries around 140,000 clones, 75% to 90% recorded once. The specimen was peripheral blood, collected 28 days after the second AZD1222 dose. The origin of the receptors is an adult who received the AZD1222 COVID-19 vaccine. The CDR3 runs from the conserved cysteine through the conserved F or W. The order of the fields is clone size, D gene, J gene, V gene, CDR3 protein, CDR3 DNA. D genes are given only for firm matches. Size tells how often a clone was seen (once, few, many) or the class of an expanded clone, and some rows leave it out.

.,.,TRBJ1-1,TRBV7-2,CASSPGYTEAFF,TGTGCCAGCAGCCCCGGATATACTGAAGCTTTCTTT
.,TRBD2,TRBJ2-1,TRBV28,CASSILAGVSYNEQFF,TGTGCCAGCAGTATACTAGCGGGAGTCTCCTACAATGAGCAGTTCTTC
.,.,TRBJ1-4,TRBV7-2,CASSPGFFDEKLFF,TGTGCCAGCAGCCCAGGGTTCTTCGATGAAAAACTGTTTTTT
few,.,TRBJ2-2,TRBV7-2,CASSTTLNTGELFF,TGTGCCAGCAGCACGACCCTGAACACCGGGGAGCTGTTTTTT
.,.,TRBJ2-5,TRBV4-2,CASSQAGTQYF,TGTGCCAGCAGCCAAGCCGGAACCCAGTACTTC
.,.,TRBJ1-5,TRBV4-3,CASSQDRVGNQPQHF,TGCGCCAGCAGCCAAGACAGGGTTGGCAATCAGCCCCAGCATTTT
.,TRBD2,TRBJ2-1,TRBV5-1,CASSLVSGPSNEQFF,TGCGCCAGCAGCTTGGTTAGCGGGCCTTCAAATGAGCAGTTCTTC
.,.,TRBJ2-1,TRBV7-4,CASSEKSGPYYNEQFF,TGTGCCAGCAGCGAAAAAAGCGGCCCCTACTACAATGAGCAGTTCTTC
.,.,TRBJ1-6,TRBV7-2,CASSLTRGLHF,TGTGCCAGCAGCTTAACGAGAGGCCTCCACTTT
.,TRBD1,TRBJ1-1,TRBV3-1/TRBV3-2,CASSQDPRTGGWNTEAFF,TGTGCCAGCAGCCAAGATCCCCGGACAGGGGGCTGGAACACTGAAGCTTTCTTT
.,.,TRBJ2-1,TRBV24-1,CATSDLIEQFF,TGTGCCACCAGTGATTTGATTGAGCAGTTCTTC
.,TRBD2,TRBJ2-1,TRBV3-1/TRBV3-2,CASSQGRLAGAEQFF,TGTGCCAGCAGCCAAGGGAGACTAGCGGGAGCTGAGCAGTTCTTC
.,.,TRBJ2-3,TRBV24-1,CATSAGISPDTQYF,TGTGCCACCAGTGCAGGGATCAGTCCAGATACGCAGTATTTT
.,.,TRBJ2-1,TRBV14,CASSQMIAYNEQFF,TGTGCCAGCAGCCAAATGATAGCTTACAATGAGCAGTTCTTC
.,TRBD1,TRBJ2-2,TRBV5-1,CASREGARSGELFF,TGCGCCAGCAGAGAGGGGGCAAGATCCGGGGAGCTGTTTTTT
.,TRBD2,TRBJ2-7,TRBV7-9,CASSFAGGEQYF,TGTGCCAGCAGCTTTGCGGGAGGCGAGCAGTACTTC
few,.,TRBJ2-7,TRBV7-2,CASSSSLGIEQYF,TGTGCCAGCAGCTCATCCCTGGGAATCGAGCAGTACTTC
.,TRBD1,TRBJ1-5,TRBV12-3/TRBV12-4,CASNYRGGQPQHF,TGTGCCAGCAACTACAGGGGAGGCCAGCCCCAGCATTTT
.,.,TRBJ2-2,TRBV29-1,CSVPTGQSWAGELFF,TGCAGCGTTCCGACGGGCCAGTCGTGGGCCGGGGAGCTGTTTTTT
.,TRBD2,TRBJ2-3,TRBV5-6,CASSRAGTSGNTDTQYF,TGTGCCAGCAGCCGCGCGGGGACTAGCGGAAACACAGATACGCAGTATTTT
.,TRBD2,TRBJ2-3,TRBV4-3,CASSPVGRTDTQYF,TGCGCCAGCAGCCCCGTCGGGAGGACAGATACGCAGTATTTT
.,.,TRBJ1-5,TRBV6-2/TRBV6-3,CASSYTGNQPQHF,TGTGCCAGCAGTTACACGGGTAATCAGCCCCAGCATTTT
.,.,TRBJ1-2,TRBV5-1,CASSLEGVSGYTF,TGCGCCAGCAGCTTAGAAGGGGTAAGCGGCTACACCTTC
once,.,TRBJ2-3,TRBV7-9,CASSLRGASGTDTQYF,TGTGCCAGCAGCCTTCGTGGAGCCAGCGGCACAGATACGCAGTATTTT
few,TRBD2,TRBJ2-1,TRBV10-2,CASSDDITSGRADEQFF,TGCGCCAGCAGTGACGATATAACTAGCGGGAGGGCCGATGAGCAGTTCTTC
.,.,TRBJ1-5,TRBV7-9,CASSRSGAENQPQHF,TGTGCCAGCAGCCGATCTGGAGCTGAAAATCAGCCCCAGCATTTT
.,.,TRBJ1-5,TRBV2,CASRGYGNQPQHF,TGTGCCAGCAGGGGGTACGGCAATCAGCCCCAGCATTTT
.,TRBD2,TRBJ2-1,TRBV5-8,CASSLSGGYNEQFF,TGTGCCAGCAGCTTAAGCGGGGGATACAATGAGCAGTTCTTC
.,TRBD1,TRBJ1-5,TRBV30,CAWSVTGESNQPQHF,TGTGCCTGGAGTGTAACAGGGGAGAGCAATCAGCCCCAGCATTTT
.,TRBD2,TRBJ2-5,TRBV9,CASSVTGTRSKETQYF,TGTGCCAGCAGCGTTACAGGGACTAGGTCCAAAGAGACCCAGTACTTC
.,.,TRBJ1-1,TRBV7-6,CASSSHMNTEAFF,TGTGCCAGCAGCTCTCACATGAACACTGAAGCTTTCTTT
.,.,TRBJ1-2,TRBV28,CASGRKPSYTF,TGTGCCAGCGGCCGGAAACCATCCTACACCTTC
.,TRBD2,TRBJ2-5,TRBV29-1,CSARPSSGRMGETQYF,TGCAGCGCTCGACCTTCTAGCGGGAGGATGGGGGAGACCCAGTACTTC
.,.,TRBJ2-3,TRBV5-1,CASSLQIGETQYF,TGCGCCAGCAGCTTGCAGATCGGGGAGACGCAGTATTTT
.,.,TRBJ1-2,TRBV7-3,CASSLTARGNYGYTF,TGTGCCAGCAGCTTAACAGCCCGTGGTAACTATGGCTACACCTTC
.,.,TRBJ1-3,TRBV4-1,CASSLLGLPGNTIYF,TGCGCCAGCAGCCTACTTGGGTTACCTGGAAACACCATATATTTT
few,TRBD1,TRBJ1-1,TRBV20-1,CSADTGDRAFF,TGCAGTGCTGACACAGGGGATCGGGCTTTCTTT